The subject of this entry is one T cell receptor beta chain. Trimming removed 2 bases from V and 2 bases from J, with 12 bases in between. The CDR3 consists of 15 residues. CDR1 SEHNR and CDR2 FQNEAQ come from the germline V gene (reference sequence). This entry is derived from a study of blood T cell repertoires in COVID-19. Study in general: Spain, Italy and the United States supplied samples that represented acute and convalescent COVID-19. The cDNA or gDNA used as material had been derived from T cells, B-cell-depleted T cells, or PBMCs.

In the authors' workflow: Researchers report that nucleated cell counts were estimated from reference gene primer amplification. Clones were sequenced by immunoSEQ multiplex PCR, and TCRdb holds only the in-frame ones, with some missing. The V and J calls and clone size come from that table; D and trimming were worked out from the DNA. This table has 310,000 or so clones, 87% appearing once. This sequence was found in a woman aged 45 to 65 who had recovered from COVID-19. Sample: peripheral blood. The rearrangement joins TRBV7-9 to TRBJ2-5, with D possibly TRBD1 on 6 matching bases. In DNA, the CDR3 is TGTGCCAGCAGCTTAATCGGGACACCTCAAGAGACCCAGTACTTC. As protein: CASSLIGTPQETQYF.